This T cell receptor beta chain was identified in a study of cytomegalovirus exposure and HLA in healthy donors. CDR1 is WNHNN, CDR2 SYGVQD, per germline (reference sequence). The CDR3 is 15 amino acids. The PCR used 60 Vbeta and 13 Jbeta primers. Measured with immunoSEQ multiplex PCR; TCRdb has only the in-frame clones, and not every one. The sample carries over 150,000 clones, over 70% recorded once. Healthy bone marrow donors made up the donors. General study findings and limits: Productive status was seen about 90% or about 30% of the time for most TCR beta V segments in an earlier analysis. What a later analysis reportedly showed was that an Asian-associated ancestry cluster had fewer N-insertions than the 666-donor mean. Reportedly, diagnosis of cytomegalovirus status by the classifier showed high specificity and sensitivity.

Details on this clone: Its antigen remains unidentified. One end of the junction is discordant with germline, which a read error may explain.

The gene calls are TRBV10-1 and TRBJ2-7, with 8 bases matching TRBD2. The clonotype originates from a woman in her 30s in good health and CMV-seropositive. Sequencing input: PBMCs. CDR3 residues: CASSPSASGSYGQYF. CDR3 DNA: TGCGCCAGCAGTCCCTCGGCTAGCGGGTCCTACGGGCAGTACTTC.